The source of this T cell receptor beta chain is a study of a mutant IDH1 vaccine in newly diagnosed glioma. Study information: The sex distribution of treated patients was 62.5% male and roughly 38% female, with a mean age of around 40 years.

Time point indicated: baseline, week 1 (first vaccination visit). Treatment here: pre-vaccination baseline after standard-of-care therapy. Tumors from donors were new WHO grade 3 or 4 IDH1-mutant astrocytomas with ATRX loss. TCRdb's table, derived via immunoSEQ multiplex PCR, lists solely in-frame clones and lacks some. The repertoire includes 25,000 to 35,000 clones, over 75% of them detected once, and about 21% sits in the top ten. The V gene's germline CDR1 is KGHSH and CDR2 LQKENI. The CDR3 runs 14 residues. Trimming removed 6 bases from V and 4 bases from J, with 15 bases in between. The sequence was collected from a man aged 25 to 45 with glioma. The chain is built from TRBV18 and TRBJ2-5; possibly TRBD2 for D (5 bases). The sequences come from PBMCs, collected from a glioma patient treated with radiotherapy, temozolomide or both. In DNA form, the CDR3 reads TGTGCCAGCTCCAAGAGGACTCTGGCAGAGACCCAGTACTTC. This translates into CASSKRTLAETQYF. The full variable domain, with the rest looked up from reference TRBV18 and TRBJ2-5, is NAGVMQNPRHLVRRRGQEARLRCSPMKGHSHVYWYRQLPEEGLKFMVYLQKENIIDESGMPKERFSAEFPKEGPSILRIQQVVRGDSAAYFCASSKRTLAETQYFGPGTRLLVL.